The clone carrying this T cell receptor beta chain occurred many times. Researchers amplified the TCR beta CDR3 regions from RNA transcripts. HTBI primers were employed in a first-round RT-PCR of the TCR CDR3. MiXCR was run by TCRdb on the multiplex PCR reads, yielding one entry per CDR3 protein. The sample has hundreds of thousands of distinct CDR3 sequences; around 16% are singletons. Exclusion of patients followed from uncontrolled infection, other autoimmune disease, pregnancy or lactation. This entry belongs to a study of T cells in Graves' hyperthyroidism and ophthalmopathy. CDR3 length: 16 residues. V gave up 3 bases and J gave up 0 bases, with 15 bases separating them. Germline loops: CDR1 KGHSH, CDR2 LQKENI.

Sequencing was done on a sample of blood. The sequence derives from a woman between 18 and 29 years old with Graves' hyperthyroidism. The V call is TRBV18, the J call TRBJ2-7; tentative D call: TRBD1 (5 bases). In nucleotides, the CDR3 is TGTGCCAGCTCACCCCCCCAGGGCATCTACTCCTACGAGCAGTACTTC. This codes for CASSPPQGIYSYEQYF.